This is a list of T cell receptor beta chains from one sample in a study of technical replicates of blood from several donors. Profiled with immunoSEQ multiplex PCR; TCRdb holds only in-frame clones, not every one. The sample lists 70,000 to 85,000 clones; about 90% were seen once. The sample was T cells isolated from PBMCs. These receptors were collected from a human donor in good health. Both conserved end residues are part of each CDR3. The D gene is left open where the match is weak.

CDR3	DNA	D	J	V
CASSLNRDQPQHF	TGTGCCAGCAGTTTGAATCGAGATCAGCCCCAGCATTTT	NA	TRBJ1-5	TRBV28
CASSFPGAGELFF	TGTGCCAGCAGTTTCCCAGGGGCCGGGGAGCTGTTTTTT	NA	TRBJ2-2	TRBV27
CASSNEGYATEAFF	TGTGCCAGTAGTAATGAGGGTTACGCCACTGAAGCTTTCTTT	NA	TRBJ1-1	TRBV19
CASSEQGTYNEQFF	TGTGCCAGCAGTGAACAGGGCACCTACAATGAGCAGTTCTTC	NA	TRBJ2-1	TRBV6-1
CAVKQEDTEAFF	TGTGCCGTTAAACAGGAAGACACTGAAGCTTTCTTT	NA	TRBJ1-1	TRBV30
CASSEKPAVAATNEKLFF	TGTGCCAGCAGTGAAAAGCCGGCGGTTGCTGCAACTAATGAAAAACTGTTTTTT	NA	TRBJ1-4	TRBV6-1
CASSYSGSSYNEQFF	TGTGCCAGCAGTTATAGCGGGAGCTCCTACAATGAGCAGTTCTTC	TRBD2	TRBJ2-1	TRBV11-2
CASSLTTSGRGVEQFF	TGTGCCAGCAGCCTAACGACTAGCGGGAGAGGGGTTGAGCAGTTCTTC	TRBD2	TRBJ2-1	TRBV7-8
CASRPFDRAWETQYF	TGTGCCAGCAGGCCGTTCGACAGGGCTTGGGAGACCCAGTACTTC	TRBD1	TRBJ2-5	TRBV6-5
CASSVTASGEETQYF	TGTGCCAGCAGTGTGACGGCTAGCGGGGAAGAGACCCAGTACTTC	TRBD2	TRBJ2-5	TRBV6-4
CASSAQSSYEQYF	TGTGCCAGCTCCGCACAGAGTTCCTACGAGCAGTACTTC	NA	TRBJ2-7	TRBV18
CAWSAAEDQPQHF	TGTGCCTGGAGTGCCGCCGAGGATCAGCCCCAGCATTTT	NA	TRBJ1-5	TRBV30
CASSPGLLAGGHTGELFF	TGTGCCAGCAGCCCTGGACTATTAGCGGGAGGGCACACCGGGGAGCTGTTTTTT	TRBD2	TRBJ2-2	TRBV5-6
CASRYGGEQYF	TGTGCCAGCAGGTACGGGGGCGAGCAGTACTTC	NA	TRBJ2-7	TRBV11-3
CASSPRSGRASTDTQYF	TGTGCCAGCTCACCACGTAGCGGGAGGGCCAGCACAGATACGCAGTATTTT	TRBD2	TRBJ2-3	TRBV18
CASSQTGVDTEAFF	TGTGCCAGCAGTCAAACAGGGGTTGACACTGAAGCTTTCTTT	TRBD1	TRBJ1-1	TRBV27
CASSPTTGVYYGYTF	TGTGCCAGCAGTCCCACGACAGGGGTTTACTATGGCTACACCTTC	TRBD1	TRBJ1-2	TRBV28
CASSLAFTGSDGYTF	TGTGCCAGCAGCTTAGCGTTCACTGGTTCGGATGGCTACACCTTC	NA	TRBJ1-2	TRBV7-8
CSAAGEGEQFF	TGCAGTGCCGCGGGAGAGGGCGAGCAGTTCTTC	TRBD2	TRBJ2-1	TRBV20-1
CASSLEWDSETAQYF	TGTGCCAGCAGCTTGGAATGGGACTCCGAAACCGCGCAGTATTTT	NA	TRBJ2-3	TRBV5-5
CASSEGGGYGYTF	TGTGCCAGCAGCGAAGGGGGTGGGTATGGCTACACCTTC	NA	TRBJ1-2	TRBV6-5
CASSFTGDTEAFF	TGTGCCAGCAGCTTCACAGGGGACACTGAAGCTTTCTTT	TRBD1	TRBJ1-1	TRBV11-3
CASLGSTGELFF	TGTGCCAGCCTAGGGAGCACCGGGGAGCTGTTTTTT	NA	TRBJ2-2	TRBV2